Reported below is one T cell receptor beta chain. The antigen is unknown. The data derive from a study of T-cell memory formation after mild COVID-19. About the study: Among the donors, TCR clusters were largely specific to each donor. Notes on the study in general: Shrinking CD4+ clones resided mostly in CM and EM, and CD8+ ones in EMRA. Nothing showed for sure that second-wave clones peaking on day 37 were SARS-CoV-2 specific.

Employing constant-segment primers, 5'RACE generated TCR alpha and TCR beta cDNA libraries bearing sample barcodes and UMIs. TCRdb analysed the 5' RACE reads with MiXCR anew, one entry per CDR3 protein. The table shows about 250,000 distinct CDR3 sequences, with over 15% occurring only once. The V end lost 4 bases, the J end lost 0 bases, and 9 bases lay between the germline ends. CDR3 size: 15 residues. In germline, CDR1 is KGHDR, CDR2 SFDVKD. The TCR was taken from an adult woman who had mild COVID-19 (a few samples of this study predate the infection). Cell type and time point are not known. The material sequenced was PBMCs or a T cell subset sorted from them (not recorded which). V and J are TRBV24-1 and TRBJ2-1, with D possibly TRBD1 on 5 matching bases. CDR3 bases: TGTGCCACCAGTGACGGCAGGGCCTCCTACAATGAGCAGTTCTTC. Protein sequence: CATSDGRASYNEQFF.